The 7 T cell receptor beta chains below were found in one sample sequenced in a study of CD8 T cells in ankylosing spondylitis. MiXCR, run by TCRdb on the 5' RACE reads, gives a single entry per CDR3 protein. The repertoire holds 250,000 to 350,000 distinct CDR3 sequences, with less than 25% as singletons. Sequences were obtained from blood, either unsorted or a sorted T cell fraction (not recorded which). The receptors were gathered from a female donor with ankylosing spondylitis or in good health (not recorded which).

This clonotype was seen once. This sequence joins TRBV30 and TRBJ2-7; no firm D call. The CDR3 extends over 12 amino acids. Per germline, CDR1 GTSNPN and CDR2 SVGIG (reference sequence). Trimming shortened V by 4 bases and J by 3 bases, and 10 bases separated the two germline ends. This CDR3 reads CAWKPTYYEQYF. CDR3 DNA: TGTGCCTGGAAGCCCACATACTACGAGCAGTACTTC.

Only a few counts were recorded for this clonotype. This chain links TRBV7-2 with TRBJ1-1; TRBD1 aligns across 7 bases. CDR3 length: 14 amino acids. Per the germline V gene, CDR1 is SGHTA and CDR2 is FQGNSA. Unmatched junction bases numbered 5, after V lost 2 bases and J lost 5 bases. CDR3 sequence (DNA): TGTGCCAGCAGCTTACCAGGGGGATTAACTGAAGCTTTCTTT. Its protein is CASSLPGGLTEAFF.

This clonotype came up many times. This sequence joins TRBV20-1 and TRBJ2-3; D ambiguous. V dropped 1 base and J dropped 0 bases, with 11 bases sitting between them. The CDR3 loop spans 15 amino acids. CDR1 and CDR2 (germline): DFQATT, SNEGSKA (reference sequence). The CDR3 DNA follows: TGCAGTGCTAGAGGTTCCAGTTCTAGCACAGATACGCAGTATTTT. Translating it yields CSARGSSSSTDTQYF.

In its sample, this clonotype was seen a few times. The chain joins TRBV24-1 to TRBJ1-2; possibly TRBD1 for D (5 bases). Germline assignment: CDR1 KGHDR and CDR2 SFDVKD. The CDR3 runs to 13 residues. V shed 6 bases and J shed 8 bases, with 15 bases lying between them. CDR3 loop: CATSPNLQGGYTF. Here the CDR3 DNA reads TGTGCCACCAGTCCTAACCTCCAGGGCGGCTACACCTTC.

V usage is TRBV20-1 and J usage is TRBJ2-1; 8 nucleotides agree with TRBD1. CDR1 is DFQATT, CDR2 SNEGSKA, per germline (reference sequence). V shed 1 base and J 12 bases; nucleotides not matched to a gene: 17. The CDR3 totals 16 residues. CDR3 sequence (DNA): TGCAGTGCTAGAGCCCCGGGACAGGCGAGGTTCGGTCGGCAGTTCTTC. The encoded protein is CSARAPGQARFGRQFF.

This clonotype has only a few counts. The V call is TRBV5-1, the J call TRBJ2-3; D ambiguous. The CDR3 is made up of 10 amino acids. V was cut by 10 bases and J by 4 bases, with 7 bases left in between. The V gene's germline CDR1 is SGHRS and CDR2 YFSETQ. The CDR3 loop is CARQPDTQYF. As DNA, the CDR3 is TGCGCCCGGCAACCAGATACGCAGTATTTT.

This clonotype was seen more than once but under ten times. This chain uses TRBV30 with TRBJ2-5; D remains unclear. This CDR3 is 12 amino acids long. Trimming took 3 bases from V and 1 from J, leaving 6 bases between them. The germline V gene has CDR1 GTSNPN and CDR2 SVGIG (reference sequence). The CDR3 loop reads CAWSFSQETQYF. Here the CDR3 DNA reads TGTGCCTGGAGCTTCAGCCAAGAGACCCAGTACTTC.